A selection of T cell receptor beta chains follows, all from one sample in a study of regulatory T cells in long-lasting Graves disease. TCRdb fed the multiplex PCR reads into MiXCR, producing one record per CDR3 protein. The sample carries hundreds of thousands of distinct CDR3 sequences, 25% to 35% recorded once. This specimen was peripheral blood mononuclear cells (PBMCs), taken when the disease was refractory, from a patient treated with antithyroid drugs. These receptors were taken from a female donor with Graves disease. The conserved cysteine and the conserved F or W are not part of the CDR3 here.

TRBV3-1	ASSQVAGYYGYT
TRBV11-2	ASSRETGSTEAF
TRBV6-1	ASKESRGRQPQH
TRBV11-2	ASSLIDYEQY
TRBV28	ASRYGTGAGGYT
TRBV12-3/TRBV12-4	ASSQLAGGQETQY
TRBV28	ASSPPQWGARSH
TRBV6-5	ASSYSLGQANQPQH
TRBV2	ASRISGTPNTGELF
TRBV29-1	SVGDRASEQY
TRBV20-1	SARPGTSGRRETQY
TRBV11-2	ASTLAGVPEQY
TRBV30	AWSAGWGYEQY
TRBV27	ASSSWQLKNTEAF
TRBV15	ATSRDQGVDSPLH
TRBV6-1	ASSPGQRLGEGQEQY
TRBV11-2	ASSYGSGGLGGTGELF
TRBV6-1	ASNLGGMANTEAF
TRBV7-9	ASSLEGDTGELF
TRBV12-3/TRBV12-4	ASSLSGRQYYEQY
TRBV12-5	ASGLGPRSGELF
TRBV27	ASSTVAKTGDIYGYT
TRBV2	ASSEAGRDEETQY
TRBV5-1	ASTDRDNSPLH
TRBV20-1	SAGRTPYEQY
TRBV28	ASSSYGDMNTEAF
TRBV27	ASSSGDRGSYEQY
TRBV7-9	ASSPVLAGLNEQF
TRBV11-2	ASRLTGAVDQPQH
TRBV12-3/TRBV12-4	ASSPTDGVYQPQH
TRBV11-2	ASSISRDNTYEQY
TRBV20-1	SAREVFGSLETQY
TRBV10-3	AISDGGGSRGTGELF